These T cell receptor beta chains were read from a single sample in a study of resident and recirculating memory T cells in vitiligo. Repertoires were generated with immunoSEQ multiplex PCR, while TCRdb's copy carries only in-frame clones and drops some. The table has 60,000 to 80,000 clones, approximately 93% seen once. Sequenced sample: blood. The source is a male donor with vitiligo. CDR3s leave out the opening cysteine and the closing phenylalanine or tryptophan. D genes are given only for firm matches.

D: TRBD1; V: TRBV5-4; J: TRBJ2-7; CDR3: ASSSGTAYEQY
D: -; V: TRBV4-3; J: TRBJ1-2; CDR3: ASSQARLSYGYT
D: TRBD1; V: TRBV6-1; J: TRBJ1-2; CDR3: ASSRTGGYT
D: -; V: TRBV30; J: TRBJ2-5; CDR3: AWNRAIQETQY
D: TRBD1; V: TRBV14; J: TRBJ1-1; CDR3: ASSQLTGGTEAF
D: TRBD2; V: TRBV6-1; J: TRBJ2-5; CDR3: ASSDPGGQSETQY
D: -; V: TRBV6-1; J: TRBJ2-2; CDR3: ASRRQVNTGELF
D: TRBD2; V: TRBV30; J: TRBJ2-7; CDR3: AWRGGGYEQY
D: -; V: TRBV5-4; J: TRBJ2-3; CDR3: ASSPPKGGGTDTQY
D: TRBD1; V: TRBV2; J: TRBJ1-1; CDR3: ASRKDRENTEAF
D: TRBD2; V: TRBV5-1; J: TRBJ2-5; CDR3: ASSFRGVYQETQY
D: -; V: TRBV5-5; J: TRBJ1-3; CDR3: ASSSWGAGNTIY
D: TRBD1; V: TRBV7-9; J: TRBJ2-7; CDR3: ASSLAADSTGSYEQY
D: -; V: TRBV4-3; J: TRBJ2-2; CDR3: ASRITLGRATGELF
D: TRBD1; V: TRBV25-1; J: TRBJ1-1; CDR3: ASSEFNRGNTEAF
D: -; V: TRBV12-5; J: TRBJ1-2; CDR3: ASGAWVDYQDYGYT
D: -; V: TRBV18; J: TRBJ1-2; CDR3: ASSPTGTYGYT
D: TRBD2; V: TRBV7-3; J: TRBJ2-5; CDR3: ASSPGGLETQY
D: -; V: TRBV30; J: TRBJ2-3; CDR3: ASTGGTDTQY
D: TRBD2; V: TRBV28; J: TRBJ2-5; CDR3: ASSQRGWYQETQY
D: TRBD2; V: TRBV5-4; J: TRBJ2-1; CDR3: ASSEGLVDNEQF
D: TRBD1; V: TRBV7-3; J: TRBJ1-5; CDR3: ASSLTDRGRQPQH
D: TRBD1; V: TRBV6-4; J: TRBJ2-2; CDR3: ASSDNPGQGTGELF
D: -; V: TRBV4-1; J: TRBJ2-7; CDR3: ASSQDRGLLPSYEQY
D: -; V: TRBV18; J: TRBJ1-2; CDR3: ASSPPAGARSYGYT
D: -; V: TRBV4-1; J: TRBJ2-3; CDR3: ASSQENSPDTQY
D: TRBD2; V: TRBV13; J: -; CDR3: ASSSGLEVPYEQY